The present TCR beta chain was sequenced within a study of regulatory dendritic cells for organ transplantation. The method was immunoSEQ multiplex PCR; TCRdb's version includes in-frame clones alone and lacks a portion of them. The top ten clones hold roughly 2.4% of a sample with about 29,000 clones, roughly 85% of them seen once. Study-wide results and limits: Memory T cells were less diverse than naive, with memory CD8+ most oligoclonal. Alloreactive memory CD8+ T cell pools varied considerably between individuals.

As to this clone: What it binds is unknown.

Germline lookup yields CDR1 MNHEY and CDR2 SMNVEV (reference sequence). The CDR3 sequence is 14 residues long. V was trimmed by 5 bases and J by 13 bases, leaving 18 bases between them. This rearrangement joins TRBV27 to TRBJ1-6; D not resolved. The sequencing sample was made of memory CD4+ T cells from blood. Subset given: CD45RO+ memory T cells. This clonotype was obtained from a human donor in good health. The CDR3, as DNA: TGTGCCAGCAGTGCTAGGGATTTGGCCCGTCCCCTCCACTTT. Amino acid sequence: CASSARDLARPLHF.